This TCR beta chain originates from a study of vaccination effects on CD4 cells after COVID-19. The ViraFEST assay expanded antigen-specific CD4+ T cells with viral peptide pools before sequencing. Following an approximately 9-day culture, CD4+ T cells were purified. Participants completed two doses of the BNT162b2 or mRNA-1273 vaccine. Testing of the vaccine recipients showed negative nucleocapsid antibodies and no prior SARS-CoV-2 infection. They grew under 2.5 million PBMC in each well, adding 10 IU/ml IL-2 and 10 ug/ml peptides. CDR1 is SGDLS and CDR2 is YYNGEE in the germline V gene. This CDR3 is 15 amino acids long. The ends were cut back, 2 bases at V and 0 bases at J, with 9 bases in the middle. As for this clone: The antigen remains unidentified.

General observations from the study: Nearly all vaccine-induced clones in healthy recipients recognized only SARS-CoV-2. Recruitment yielded few convalescent patients, and the study had no early post-infection timepoints.

The assay was immunoSEQ multiplex PCR, and TCRdb's table has in-frame clones only and misses some. The data hold approximately 30,000 clones, with roughly 63% observed a single time. The rearrangement links TRBV9 to TRBJ1-3; no clear D. The sequenced sample was CD4+ T cells from PBMCs cultured with SARS-CoV-2 spike peptides, obtained after COVID-19 vaccination. The clonotype was recovered from a human donor who received a COVID-19 vaccine. CDR3 nucleotide sequence: TGTGCCAGCAGCGTGGGAGGTAGCTCTGGAAACACCATATATTTT. It specifies CASSVGGSSGNTIYF.